These 20 T cell receptor beta chains came from one sample sequenced in a study of blood T cell repertoires in COVID-19. Only in-frame clones appear in the TCRdb table, and some are missing; sequencing was by immunoSEQ multiplex PCR. The sample has approximately 150,000 clones; 70% to 90% are singletons. The sequenced material came from peripheral blood. The receptors originated from a man aged 40-49 years with acute or convalescent COVID-19.

V and J are TRBV5-6 and TRBJ2-1, with a tentative D call TRBD1 (7 bases). V was trimmed by 5 bases and J by 3 bases, leaving 15 bases between them. Germline V gives CDR1 SGHDT, CDR2 YYEEEE. The CDR3 is 15 residues long. The DNA of the CDR3 is TGTGCCAGCAGTCGCGGACAGGAGGGCTACAATGAGCAGTTCTTC. Translation gives CASSRGQEGYNEQFF.

The CDR3 reads CASSLAGGEAFF. The CDR3 nucleotides read TGTGCCAGCAGCTTGGCCGGGGGGGAAGCTTTCTTT. The chain employs TRBV7-8 and TRBJ1-1, with a possible D match to TRBD1 (5 bases). Trimming removed 3 bases at V and 8 bases at J, with 10 bases between. Germline assignment: CDR1 SGHVS and CDR2 FQNEAQ. The CDR3 length is 12 residues.

The chain recombines TRBV5-4 with TRBJ2-5, with 7 nucleotides matching TRBD2. This CDR3 contains 16 residues. The ends lost 0 bases at V and 3 bases at J; junction bases unmatched: 8. Germline CDR1 and CDR2: SGHNT and YYREEE (reference sequence). The CDR3 reads CASSLGGASGKETQYF. The CDR3 nucleotides are TGTGCCAGCAGCTTGGGAGGCGCTAGCGGAAAAGAGACCCAGTACTTC.

The rearrangement links TRBV27 to TRBJ2-5; TRBD2 agrees at 11 bases. The CDR3 extends over 14 amino acids. Germline V CDR1 and CDR2: MNHEY, SMNVEV (reference sequence). V was clipped by 6 bases and J by 7 bases; unmatched bases: 7. The CDR3 DNA reads TGTGCCAGCAGGTCTAGCGGGGGGTATGGGACCCAGTACTTC. As protein: CASRSSGGYGTQYF.

V and J are TRBV28 and TRBJ1-2; tentative D call: TRBD1 (5 bases). This CDR3 is built from 12 residues. Germline values: CDR1 MDHEN, CDR2 SYDVKM. V shed 3 bases and J shed 3 bases, with 5 bases lying between them. For the CDR3, the DNA is TGTGCCAGCAGTTTGACAGACTATGGCTACACCTTC. Translation: CASSLTDYGYTF.

CDR3 nucleotides: TGTGCCAGCAGTGTAATTGTGCGGGACCAGGCGTTCTTC. The encoded protein is CASSVIVRDQAFF. This rearrangement joins TRBV2 to TRBJ2-1; possibly TRBD2 for D (6 bases). The CDR3 has 13 amino acids. Germline-derived CDR1 and CDR2 are SNHLY and FYNNEI. The ends were cut back, 4 bases at V and 15 bases at J, with 19 bases in the middle.

This sequence joins TRBV6-5 and TRBJ1-2; D is undetermined. Per the germline V gene, CDR1 is MNHEY and CDR2 is SVGAGI. This CDR3 has 12 amino acids. V shed 10 bases and J shed 0 bases, with 9 bases lying between them. The chain's CDR3 is CATLNSNYGYTF. In nucleotides, the CDR3 is TGTGCCACCCTAAATTCTAACTATGGCTACACCTTC.

V is TRBV19 and J is TRBJ1-2; unclear D gene. The germline CDR1 and CDR2 sequences are LNHDA and SQIVND (reference sequence). V was trimmed by 7 bases and J by 5 bases, leaving 14 bases between them. The CDR3 extends over 13 amino acids. The CDR3 loop is CASTEWRGYGYTF. The CDR3 DNA reads as TGTGCCAGTACGGAGTGGCGGGGATATGGCTACACCTTC.

This sequence joins TRBV28 and TRBJ2-3; possible D gene TRBD1, 5 bases. The germline gives CDR1 MDHEN, CDR2 SYDVKM. The CDR3 consists of 12 residues. Deletions cut 9 bases from V and 2 bases from J, with 9 bases between. CDR3 DNA: TGTGCCAGTGACAGCACCACAGATACGCAGTATTTT. This codes for CASDSTTDTQYF.

The rearrangement uses TRBV5-1 and TRBJ2-7, with 13 bases lining up with TRBD2. Germline V gene data show CDR1 as SGHRS and CDR2 as YFSETQ. Germline trimming cut 4 bases from V and 4 bases from J; bases unmatched to any gene: 8. The CDR3 extends over 16 amino acids. The chain's CDR3 is CASSHGLAGDIYEQYF. The CDR3 coding sequence is TGCGCCAGCAGCCACGGACTAGCGGGGGATATATACGAGCAGTACTTC.

As to this clone: One junction end disagrees with the germline gene, perhaps due to a read error. This chain connects TRBV7-2 to TRBJ1-3, with D uncertain. Germline CDR1 reads SGHTA; CDR2 reads FQGNSA. The CDR3 totals 12 residues. The CDR3 DNA reads as TGTGCCAGCAGCTTAGGCCCGGTCCATGGGCCCTTT. Translation gives CASSLGPVHGPF. Filled out from reference TRBV7-2 and TRBJ1-3, the complete variable domain reads GAGVSQSPSNKVTEKGKDVELRCDPISGHTALYWYRQSLGQGLEFLIYFQGNSAPDKSGLPSDRFSAERTGGSVSTLTIQRTQQEDSAVYLCASSLGPVHGPFGEGSWLTVV.

Written as DNA, the CDR3 is TGTGCCAGCAGCCAAGGCATCACTGGCCAAGAGACCCAGTACTTC. Translation: CASSQGITGQETQYF. The chain has TRBV3-1 (or the pseudogene TRBV3-2) and TRBJ2-5; D unresolved. The CDR3 contains 15 residues. V was trimmed by 1 base and J by 1 base, leaving 10 bases between them. Germline assignment: CDR1 LGHDT and CDR2 YNNKEL (reference sequence).

This clone was recorded once. The rearrangement links TRBV6-5 to TRBJ1-1; weak D call: TRBD1 (5 bases). This CDR3 spans 13 amino acids. The germline V gene encodes CDR1 MNHEY and CDR2 SVGAGI. With 6 bases removed from V and 5 bases from J, the gap between germline ends came to 13 bases. The CDR3 DNA is TGTGCCAGCAGGTGGGGGGGTCGGACTGAAGCTTTCTTT. Its translation: CASRWGGRTEAFF.

The V and J genes are TRBV6-6 and TRBJ1-3; D remains unclear. Germline V lookup: CDR1 MNHNY, CDR2 SVGAGI (reference sequence). With 5 bases removed from V and 0 bases from J, the gap between germline ends came to 14 bases. The CDR3 spans 16 residues. CDR3 coding DNA: TGTGCCAGCAGTCACCCCTACAGCTACTCTGGAAACACCATATATTTT. Amino acid sequence: CASSHPYSYSGNTIYF.

V is TRBV15 and J is TRBJ1-2; a possible D gene is TRBD1 (6 bases). Germline V CDR1 and CDR2: LNHNV, YYDKDF (reference sequence). This CDR3 contains 16 residues. The germline V and J ends were trimmed by 4 bases and 6 bases, with 21 bases remaining between them. CDR3 sequence: CATSTQVGQLSHGYTF. CDR3 nucleotide sequence: TGTGCCACCAGCACCCAGGTAGGACAGCTGAGTCATGGCTACACCTTC.

This clone was seen more than once but under ten times. Additional DNA sequences in this sample encode the identical CDR3. The chain couples TRBV30 to TRBJ1-6, with D hard to call. The CDR3 spans 11 residues. With 4 bases removed from V and 6 bases from J, the gap between germline ends came to 4 bases. Germline V gives CDR1 GTSNPN, CDR2 SVGIG (reference sequence). The CDR3 DNA reads as TGTGCCTGGACCATTAATTCACCCCTCCACTTT. This encodes CAWTINSPLHF.

The chain links TRBV7-2 to TRBJ2-1, with 13 bases identical to TRBD2. The germline CDR1 and CDR2 sequences are SGHTA and FQGNSA. The junction had 11 bases not matched to a gene; V was cut back by 5 bases and J by 7 bases. The CDR3 totals 17 residues. CDR3 in amino acids: CASSPQLAGGVLNEQFF. The CDR3 DNA is TGTGCCAGCAGCCCTCAACTAGCGGGGGGGGTGTTGAATGAGCAGTTCTTC. Complete variable domain (other parts from reference TRBV7-2 and TRBJ2-1): GAGVSQSPSNKVTEKGKDVELRCDPISGHTALYWYRQSLGQGLEFLIYFQGNSAPDKSGLPSDRFSAERTGGSVSTLTIQRTQQEDSAVYLCASSPQLAGGVLNEQFFGPGTRLTVL.

This clone was detected once. The rearrangement links TRBV5-4 to TRBJ2-2; 9 bases are shared with TRBD2. Germline lookup yields CDR1 SGHNT and CDR2 YYREEE (reference sequence). The CDR3 runs 19 residues. The junction had 10 bases not matched to a gene; V was cut back by 1 base and J by 0 bases. The CDR3 DNA follows: TGTGCCAGCAGCTTGCCCTTTAGCGGGGGCGCAACGAACACCGGGGAGCTGTTTTTT. It codes for CASSLPFSGGATNTGELFF.

The V gene is TRBV7-3, the J gene TRBJ2-1; no reliable D call. Germline V gene sequence: CDR1 SGHTA, CDR2 FQGTGA. V was pared by 1 base and J by 6 bases, with 4 bases between. This CDR3 contains 12 residues. The DNA for the CDR3 is TGTGCCAGCAGCTTAAACACCAATGAGCAGTTCTTC. Its translation: CASSLNTNEQFF.

This sequence joins TRBV9 and TRBJ2-7, with 10 positions matching TRBD1. V lost 0 bases to trimming and J lost 3 bases; unmatched junction nucleotides: 6. The CDR3 is 16 residues long. Germline V gene lookup returns CDR1 SGDLS and CDR2 YYNGEE. This chain's CDR3 is CASSVGPGQGFYEQYF. For the CDR3, the DNA is TGTGCCAGCAGCGTAGGTCCGGGACAGGGGTTCTACGAGCAGTACTTC.